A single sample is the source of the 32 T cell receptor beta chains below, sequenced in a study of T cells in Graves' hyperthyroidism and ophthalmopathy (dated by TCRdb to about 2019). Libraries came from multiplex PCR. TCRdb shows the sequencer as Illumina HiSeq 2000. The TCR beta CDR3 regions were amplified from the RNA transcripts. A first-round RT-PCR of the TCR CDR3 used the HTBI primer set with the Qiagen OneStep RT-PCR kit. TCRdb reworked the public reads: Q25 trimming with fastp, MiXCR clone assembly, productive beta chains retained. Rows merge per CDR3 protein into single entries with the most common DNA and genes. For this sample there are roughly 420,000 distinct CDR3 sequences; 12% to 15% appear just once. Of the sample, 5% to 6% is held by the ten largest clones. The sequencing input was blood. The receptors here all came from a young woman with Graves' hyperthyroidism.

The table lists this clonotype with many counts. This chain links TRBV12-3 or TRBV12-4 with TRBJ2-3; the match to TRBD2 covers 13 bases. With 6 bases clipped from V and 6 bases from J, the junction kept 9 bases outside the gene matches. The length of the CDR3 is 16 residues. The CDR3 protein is CASSLGLAGWGDTQYF. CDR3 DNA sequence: TGTGCCAGCAGCTTGGGACTAGCGGGGTGGGGGGATACGCAGTATTTT.

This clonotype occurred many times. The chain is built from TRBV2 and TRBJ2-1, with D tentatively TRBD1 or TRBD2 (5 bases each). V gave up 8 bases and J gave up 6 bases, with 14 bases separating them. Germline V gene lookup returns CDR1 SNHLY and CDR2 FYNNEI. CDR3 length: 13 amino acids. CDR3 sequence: CASQAVRGNEQFF. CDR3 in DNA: TGTGCCAGCCAGGCAGTGAGGGGCAATGAGCAGTTCTTC.

CDR3 DNA: TGTGCTAGTGGTTTGGGACTAGCTTTGGAGACCCAGTACTTC. This encodes CASGLGLALETQYF. The V and J genes are TRBV12-5 and TRBJ2-5, with 7 bases identical to TRBD2. The CDR3 runs 14 residues. Germline-derived CDR1 and CDR2 are LGHNT and FRNRAP. Germline trimming cut 1 base from V and 5 bases from J; bases unmatched to any gene: 4.

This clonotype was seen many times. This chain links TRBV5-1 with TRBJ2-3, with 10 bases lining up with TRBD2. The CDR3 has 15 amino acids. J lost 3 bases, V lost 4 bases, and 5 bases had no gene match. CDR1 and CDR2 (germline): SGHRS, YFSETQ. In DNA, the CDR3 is TGCGCCAGCAGCCAGCGGACTAGCGGTACAGATACGCAGTATTTT. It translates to CASSQRTSGTDTQYF.

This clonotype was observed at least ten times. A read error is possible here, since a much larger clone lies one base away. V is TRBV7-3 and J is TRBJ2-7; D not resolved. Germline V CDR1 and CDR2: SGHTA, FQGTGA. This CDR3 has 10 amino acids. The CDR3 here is CASGFYEQYF. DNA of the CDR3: TGTGCCAGCGGCTTCTACGAGCAGTACTTC.

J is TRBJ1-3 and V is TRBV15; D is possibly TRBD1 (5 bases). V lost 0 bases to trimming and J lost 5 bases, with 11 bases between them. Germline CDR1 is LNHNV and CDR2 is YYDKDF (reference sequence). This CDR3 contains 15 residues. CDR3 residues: CATSRDKTGRNTIYF. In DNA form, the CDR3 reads TGTGCCACCAGCAGAGATAAAACAGGAAGAAACACCATATATTTT.

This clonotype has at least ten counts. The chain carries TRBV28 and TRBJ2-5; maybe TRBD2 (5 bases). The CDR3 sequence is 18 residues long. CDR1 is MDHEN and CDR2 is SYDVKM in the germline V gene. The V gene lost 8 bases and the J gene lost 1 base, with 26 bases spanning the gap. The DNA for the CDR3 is TGTGCCAGCGCGGTAGCGCATCATTTTAAAGATCGCCAAGAGACCCAGTACTTC. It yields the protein CASAVAHHFKDRQETQYF.

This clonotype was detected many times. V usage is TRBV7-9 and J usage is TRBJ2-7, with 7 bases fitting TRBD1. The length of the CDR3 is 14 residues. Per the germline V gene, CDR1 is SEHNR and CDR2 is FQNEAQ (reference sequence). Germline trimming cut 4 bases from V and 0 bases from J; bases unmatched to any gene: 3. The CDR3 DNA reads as TGTGCCAGCAGCTCACAGGGGCACTCCTACGAGCAGTACTTC. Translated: CASSSQGHSYEQYF.

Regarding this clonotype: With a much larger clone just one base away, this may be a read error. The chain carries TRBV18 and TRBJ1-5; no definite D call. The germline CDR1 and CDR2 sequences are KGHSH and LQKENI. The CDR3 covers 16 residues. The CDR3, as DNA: TGTGCCAGCCACCAGGACCGAGTCGATAGCAATCGGCCCCAGCATTTT. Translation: CASHQDRVDSNRPQHF.

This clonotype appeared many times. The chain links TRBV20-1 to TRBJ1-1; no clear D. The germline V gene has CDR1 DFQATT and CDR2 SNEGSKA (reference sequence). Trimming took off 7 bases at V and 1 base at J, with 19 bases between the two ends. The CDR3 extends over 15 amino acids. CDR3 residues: CSVTTSPGRNTEAFF. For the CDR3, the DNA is TGCAGTGTTACGACCTCGCCGGGTAGGAACACTGAAGCTTTCTTT.

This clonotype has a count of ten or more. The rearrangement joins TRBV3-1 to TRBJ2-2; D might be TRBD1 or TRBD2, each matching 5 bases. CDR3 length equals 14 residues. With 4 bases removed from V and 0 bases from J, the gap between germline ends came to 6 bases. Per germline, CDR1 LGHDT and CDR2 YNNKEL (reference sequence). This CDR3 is CASSRDPNTGELFF. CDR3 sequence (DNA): TGTGCCAGCAGCCGGGACCCGAACACCGGGGAGCTGTTTTTT.

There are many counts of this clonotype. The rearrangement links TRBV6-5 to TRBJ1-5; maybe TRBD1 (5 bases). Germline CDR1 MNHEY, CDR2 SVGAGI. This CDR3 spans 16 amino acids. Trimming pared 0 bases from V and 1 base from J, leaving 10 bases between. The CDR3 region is CASSYSRDGSNQPQHF. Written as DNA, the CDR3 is TGTGCCAGCAGTTACTCCCGGGACGGGAGCAATCAGCCCCAGCATTTT.

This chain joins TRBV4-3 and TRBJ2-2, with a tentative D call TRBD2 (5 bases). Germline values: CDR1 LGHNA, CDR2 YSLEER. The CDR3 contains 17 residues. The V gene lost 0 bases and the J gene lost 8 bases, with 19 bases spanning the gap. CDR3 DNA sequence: TGCGCCAGCAGCCAAGACCCCGGAGGCAGGTGGACGGGGGAGCTGTTTTTT. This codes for CASSQDPGGRWTGELFF.

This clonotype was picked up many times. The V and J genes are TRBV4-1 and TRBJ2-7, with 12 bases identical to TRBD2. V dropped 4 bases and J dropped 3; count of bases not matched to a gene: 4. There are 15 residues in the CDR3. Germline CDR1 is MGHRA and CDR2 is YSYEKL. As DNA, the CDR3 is TGCGCCAGCAGCCCGACGACTAGCGGGAGCTACGAGCAGTACTTC. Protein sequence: CASSPTTSGSYEQYF.

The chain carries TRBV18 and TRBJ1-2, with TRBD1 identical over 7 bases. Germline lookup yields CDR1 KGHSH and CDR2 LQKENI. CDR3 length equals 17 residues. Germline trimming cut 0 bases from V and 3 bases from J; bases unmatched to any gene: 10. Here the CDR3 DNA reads TGTGCCAGCTCACCACCGACAGGGACCCCTCTCTACTATGGCTACACCTTC. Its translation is CASSPPTGTPLYYGYTF.

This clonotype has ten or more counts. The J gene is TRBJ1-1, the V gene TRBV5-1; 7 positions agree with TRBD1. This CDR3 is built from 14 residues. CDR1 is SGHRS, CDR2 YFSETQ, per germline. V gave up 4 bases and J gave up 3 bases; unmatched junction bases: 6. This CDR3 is CASSPRGMHTEAFF. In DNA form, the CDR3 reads TGCGCCAGCAGCCCCAGGGGGATGCACACTGAAGCTTTCTTT.

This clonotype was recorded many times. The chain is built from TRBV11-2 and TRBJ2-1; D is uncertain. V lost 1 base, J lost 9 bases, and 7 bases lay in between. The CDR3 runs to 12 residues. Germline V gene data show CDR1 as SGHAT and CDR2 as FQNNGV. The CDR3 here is CASSLGPGEQFF. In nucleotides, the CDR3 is TGTGCCAGCAGCTTAGGACCGGGTGAGCAGTTCTTC. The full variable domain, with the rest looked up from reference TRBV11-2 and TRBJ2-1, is EAGVAQSPRYKIIEKRQSVAFWCNPISGHATLYWYQQILGQGPKLLIQFQNNGVVDDSQLPKDRFSAERLKGVDSTLKIQPAKLEDSAVYLCASSLGPGEQFFGPGTRLTVL.

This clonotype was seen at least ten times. The CDR3 DNA reads as TGCAGCGTTGAAGGGACTAGCGGGTGGTCCTACGAGCAGTACTTC. Protein: CSVEGTSGWSYEQYF. The chain employs TRBV29-1 and TRBJ2-7, with TRBD2 matching over 11 bases. CDR1 and CDR2 (germline): SQVTM, ANQGSEA. V lost 1 base to trimming and J lost 1 base; unmatched junction nucleotides: 3. The CDR3 runs 15 residues.

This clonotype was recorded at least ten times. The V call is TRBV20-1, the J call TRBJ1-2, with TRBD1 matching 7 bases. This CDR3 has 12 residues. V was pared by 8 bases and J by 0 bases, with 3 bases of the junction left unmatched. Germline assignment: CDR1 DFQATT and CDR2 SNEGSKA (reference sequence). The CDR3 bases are TGCAGTTCGACAGGGACTAACTATGGCTACACCTTC. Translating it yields CSSTGTNYGYTF.

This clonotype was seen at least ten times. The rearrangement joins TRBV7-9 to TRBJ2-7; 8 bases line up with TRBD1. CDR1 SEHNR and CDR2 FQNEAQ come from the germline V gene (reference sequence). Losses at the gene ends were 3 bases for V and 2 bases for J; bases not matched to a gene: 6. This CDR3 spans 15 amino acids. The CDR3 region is CASSLGQVPAYEQYF. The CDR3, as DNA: TGTGCCAGCAGCTTGGGACAGGTACCAGCCTACGAGCAGTACTTC.

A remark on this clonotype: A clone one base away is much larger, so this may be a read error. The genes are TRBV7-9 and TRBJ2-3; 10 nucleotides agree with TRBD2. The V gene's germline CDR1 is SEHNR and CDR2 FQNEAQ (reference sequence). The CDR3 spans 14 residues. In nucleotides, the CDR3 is TGTGCCAGCAGCAGGACTAGCGGCACAGATGCGCAGTATTTT. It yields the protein CASSRTSGTDAQYF.

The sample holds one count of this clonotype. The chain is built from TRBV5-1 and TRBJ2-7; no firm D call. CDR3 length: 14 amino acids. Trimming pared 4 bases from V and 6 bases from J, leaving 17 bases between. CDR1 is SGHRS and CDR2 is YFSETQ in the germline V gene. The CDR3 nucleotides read TGCGCCAGCAGCATGGCCACTCAGGCAGGCGAGCAGTACTTC. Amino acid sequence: CASSMATQAGEQYF.

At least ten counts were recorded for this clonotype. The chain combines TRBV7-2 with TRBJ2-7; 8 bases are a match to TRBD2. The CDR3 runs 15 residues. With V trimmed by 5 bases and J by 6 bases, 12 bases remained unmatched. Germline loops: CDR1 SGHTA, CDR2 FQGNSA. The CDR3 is CASSPDGTRSPEQYF. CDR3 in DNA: TGTGCCAGCAGCCCAGATGGGACTAGGAGTCCCGAGCAGTACTTC.

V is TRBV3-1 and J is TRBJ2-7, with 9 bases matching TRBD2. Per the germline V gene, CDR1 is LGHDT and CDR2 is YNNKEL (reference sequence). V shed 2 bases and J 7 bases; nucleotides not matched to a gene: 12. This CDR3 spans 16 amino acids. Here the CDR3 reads CASSQKVVAGAREQYF. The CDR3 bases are TGTGCCAGCAGCCAAAAAGTAGTAGCGGGAGCTCGGGAGCAGTACTTC.

The CDR3 loop is CSARTSGSPRSSYEQYF. CDR3 sequence (DNA): TGCAGTGCTAGGACTAGCGGGAGCCCTCGGAGCTCCTACGAGCAGTACTTC. This chain joins TRBV20-1 and TRBJ2-7; 12 nucleotides match TRBD2. Germline-derived CDR1 and CDR2 are DFQATT and SNEGSKA (reference sequence). The CDR3 is 17 amino acids. The junction had 9 bases not matched to a gene; V was cut back by 3 bases and J by 0 bases.

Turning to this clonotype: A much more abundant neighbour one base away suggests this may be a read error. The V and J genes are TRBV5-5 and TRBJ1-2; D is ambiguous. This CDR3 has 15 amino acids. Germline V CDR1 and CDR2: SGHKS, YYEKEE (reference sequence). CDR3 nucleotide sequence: TGTGCCGGCAGCCTAATGCACTCAACTAACTATGGCTACACCTTC. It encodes CAGSLMHSTNYGYTF.

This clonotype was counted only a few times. This CDR3 reads CAISEGGLSSNEQFF. As DNA, the CDR3 is TGTGCCATCAGCGAGGGAGGGCTCAGTTCCAATGAGCAGTTCTTC. V gene TRBV10-3 combines with J gene TRBJ2-1, with 7 bases that match TRBD2. Trimming removed 6 bases from V and 6 bases from J; junction bases left unmatched: 11. CDR3 length: 15 amino acids. CDR1 and CDR2 from the germline V gene are ENHRY and SYGVKD.

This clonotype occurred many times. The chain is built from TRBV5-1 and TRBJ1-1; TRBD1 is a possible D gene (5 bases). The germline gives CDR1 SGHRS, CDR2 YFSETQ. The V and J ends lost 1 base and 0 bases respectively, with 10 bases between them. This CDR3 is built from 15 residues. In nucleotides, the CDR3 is TGCGCCAGCAGCTTGTATACAGGCATGAACACTGAAGCTTTCTTT. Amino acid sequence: CASSLYTGMNTEAFF. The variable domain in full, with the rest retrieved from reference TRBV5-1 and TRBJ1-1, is KAGVTQTPRYLIKTRGQQVTLSCSPISGHRSVSWYQQTPGQGLQFLFEYFSETQRNKGNFPGRFSGRQFSNSRSEMNVSTLELGDSALYLCASSLYTGMNTEAFFGQGTRLTVV.

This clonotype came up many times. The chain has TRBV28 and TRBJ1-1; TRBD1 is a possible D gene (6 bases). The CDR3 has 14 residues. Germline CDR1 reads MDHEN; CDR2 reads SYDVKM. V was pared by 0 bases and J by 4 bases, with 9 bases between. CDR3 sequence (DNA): TGTGCCAGCAGTTTATGGGGGACATCCACTGAAGCTTTCTTT. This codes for CASSLWGTSTEAFF. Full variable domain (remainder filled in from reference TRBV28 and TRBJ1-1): DVKVTQSSRYLVKRTGEKVFLECVQDMDHENMFWYRQDPGLGLRLIYFSYDVKMKEKGDIPEGYSVSREKKERFSLILESASTNQTSMYLCASSLWGTSTEAFFGQGTRLTVV.

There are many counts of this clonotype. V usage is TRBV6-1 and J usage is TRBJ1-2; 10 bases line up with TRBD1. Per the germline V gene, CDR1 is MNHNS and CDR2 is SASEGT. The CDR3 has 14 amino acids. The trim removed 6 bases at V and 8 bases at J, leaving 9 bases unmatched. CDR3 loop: CASRDDRGLGGYTF. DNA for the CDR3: TGTGCCAGCAGAGACGACAGGGGGCTTGGGGGCTACACCTTC.

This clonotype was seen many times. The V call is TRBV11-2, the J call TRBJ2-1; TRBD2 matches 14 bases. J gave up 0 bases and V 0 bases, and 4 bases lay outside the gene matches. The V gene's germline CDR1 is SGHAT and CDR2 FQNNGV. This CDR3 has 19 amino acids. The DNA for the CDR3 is TGTGCCAGCAGCTTAGAGGGAGGACTAGCGGGGGGCTCCTACAATGAGCAGTTCTTC. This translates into CASSLEGGLAGGSYNEQFF.

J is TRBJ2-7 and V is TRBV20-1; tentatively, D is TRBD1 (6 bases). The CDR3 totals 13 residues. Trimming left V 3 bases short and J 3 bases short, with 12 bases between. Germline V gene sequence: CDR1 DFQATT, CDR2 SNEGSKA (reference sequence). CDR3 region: CSARRGGGYEQYF. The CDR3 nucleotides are TGCAGTGCTAGGCGTGGGGGCGGCTACGAGCAGTACTTC.